The sample holds many counts of the clone carrying this T cell receptor (beta chain). Its antigen is not known. Patients having uncontrolled infection, another autoimmune disease, pregnancy or lactation were not included. Clinical symptoms, serum thyroxine, TRAb, thyroid ultrasound and orbital computed tomography informed diagnoses. This sample was taken from a study of T cells in Graves' hyperthyroidism and ophthalmopathy. Whole-study results and caveats: Blood also held most thyroid clonotypes expanded beyond 0.001. With a median lead of approximately six months before onset, the model predicted ophthalmopathy.

Regions amplified from RNA transcripts were the TCR beta CDR3 regions. First-round RT-PCR with HTBI primers amplified the TCR CDR3 region. TCRdb passed the multiplex PCR reads through MiXCR, listing each CDR3 protein once. The sample holds over 350,000 distinct CDR3 sequences; about 15% are singletons and the top ten take over 10%. In germline, CDR1 is GTSNPN, CDR2 SVGIG (reference sequence). This CDR3 is 14 amino acids long. V dropped 3 bases and J dropped 4 bases, with 14 bases sitting between them. The chain is built from TRBV30 and TRBJ2-3; weak D call: TRBD1 (6 bases). This receptor was identified in a man between 18 and 35 years old with Graves' ophthalmopathy. The sequenced sample consisted of blood. The CDR3 DNA is TGTGCCTGGAGCTCGGGCAGGGGCGCAGATACGCAGTATTTT. This encodes CAWSSGRGADTQYF.